Listed here are 15 T cell receptor beta chains from one sample, sequenced in a study of human T cells and chemical hapten exposure. Within the library, unique molecular identifiers were attached to each individual cDNA molecule. One entry per CDR3 protein, called by TCRdb with MiXCR from the reads. The table has fewer than 150,000 distinct CDR3 sequences, about 7.7% seen once. Total RNA was isolated from whole blood that had not been fractionated. Source material: whole blood. These receptors were collected from a human donor in good health. Some clones in this sample may be carry-over from other donors' samples.

This clonotype was seen a few times. The chain carries TRBV3-1 and TRBJ2-1; a possible D gene is TRBD1 (5 bases). CDR1 and CDR2 (germline): LGHDT, YNNKEL (reference sequence). Trimming left V 3 bases short and J 7 bases short, with 7 bases between. The CDR3 is made up of 12 amino acids. The CDR3 spells CASSQDKNEQFF. The CDR3 DNA sequence: TGTGCCAGCAGCCAGGACAAGAATGAGCAGTTCTTC.

Regarding this clonotype: A much more abundant neighbour one base away suggests this may be a read error. The V gene is TRBV18, the J gene TRBJ2-7; D remains unclear. The V end lost 0 bases, the J end lost 1 base, and 10 bases lay between the germline ends. Germline V lookup: CDR1 KGHSH, CDR2 LQKENI. The CDR3 is 15 residues long. CDR3 nucleotides: TGTGCCAGCTCACCACCGAGCCATCAATCCTACGAGCAGTACTTC. It specifies CASSPPSHQSYEQYF.

In this sample, this clonotype turned up many times. The chain is built from TRBV6-2 or TRBV6-3 and TRBJ1-5; TRBD1 is a possible D gene (5 bases). V was shortened by 5 bases and J by 4 bases, with 6 bases between the two germline ends. The CDR3 is 12 residues long. CDR1 and CDR2 from the germline V gene are MNHEY and SVGEGT. As DNA, the CDR3 is TGTGCCAGCAGTGACAGTAATCAGCCCCAGCATTTT. This gives the protein CASSDSNQPQHF.

The V call is TRBV21-1, the J call TRBJ1-4; TRBD1 was called by the table and not checked on the DNA. TRBV21-1 is a recognized pseudogene. CDR3 length: 17 amino acids. The CDR3 loop is CASSNYLGTTSSEKLFF. Written as DNA, the CDR3 is TGTGCCAGCAGCAATTATTTAGGGACGACGTCTAGTGAAAAACTGTTTTTT.

The sample holds a few counts of this clonotype. The V call is TRBV7-8, the J call TRBJ2-4, with TRBD2 identical over 12 bases. The CDR3 spans 16 residues. After removal of 5 bases from V and 2 bases from J, the junction contained 4 bases not matched to a gene. Germline V lookup: CDR1 SGHVS, CDR2 FQNEAQ. The CDR3 here is CASSLTSGGPKNIQYF. The DNA for the CDR3 is TGTGCCAGCAGCCTGACTAGCGGGGGACCCAAAAACATTCAGTACTTC.

There are a few counts of this clonotype. V usage is TRBV12-3 or TRBV12-4 and J usage is TRBJ2-5, with D maybe TRBD2 (5 bases). The ends were cut back, 4 bases at V and 2 bases at J, with 11 bases in the middle. CDR3 length: 14 amino acids. The CDR3 protein is CASSSGMRQETQYF. The DNA for the CDR3 is TGTGCCAGCAGTTCCGGGATGAGGCAAGAGACCCAGTACTTC.

This clonotype was counted only a few times. The chain couples TRBV20-1 to TRBJ2-6, with a tentative D call TRBD1 (6 bases). The length of the CDR3 is 15 residues. V was pared by 3 bases and J by 0 bases, with 9 bases between. The germline gives CDR1 DFQATT, CDR2 SNEGSKA (reference sequence). CDR3 sequence (DNA): TGCAGTGCTAGTAGACAGGCCTCTGGGGCCAACGTCCTGACTTTC. Residues: CSASRQASGANVLTF.

This clonotype was seen many times. The CDR3 sequence: CARPIQETQYF. The CDR3 DNA reads TGTGCCCGGCCTATCCAGGAGACCCAGTACTTC. The gene calls are TRBV6-2 or TRBV6-3 and TRBJ2-5; no firm D call. CDR1 and CDR2 (germline): MNHEY, SVGEGT. This CDR3 has 11 amino acids. Trimming took 11 bases from V and 5 from J, leaving 12 bases between them.

A few counts support this clonotype. The chain couples TRBV20-1 to TRBJ2-3, with 10 bases that match TRBD2. Germline trimming cut 1 base from V and 0 bases from J; bases unmatched to any gene: 7. CDR1 and CDR2 from the germline V gene are DFQATT and SNEGSKA (reference sequence). The CDR3 covers 17 residues. The DNA for the CDR3 is TGCAGTGCTAGAGGGATTAGCGGGAGGAAGAGCACAGATACGCAGTATTTT. Its protein product is CSARGISGRKSTDTQYF.

This clonotype was found many times. This sequence joins TRBV20-1 and TRBJ1-6; TRBD1 agrees at 9 bases. The CDR3 covers 13 residues. V shed 5 bases and J 10 bases; nucleotides not matched to a gene: 6. CDR1 is DFQATT and CDR2 is SNEGSKA in the germline V gene (reference sequence). In nucleotides, the CDR3 is TGCAGTGCTCACCGGGACAGGGCATCACCCCTCCACTTT. It codes for CSAHRDRASPLHF.

The genes are TRBV20-1 and TRBJ2-1; D unclear. The length of the CDR3 is 16 residues. Germline lookup yields CDR1 DFQATT and CDR2 SNEGSKA (reference sequence). The V and J ends lost 0 bases and 3 bases respectively, with 15 bases between them. CDR3 residues: CSAREGWGSLYNEQFF. The DNA for the CDR3 is TGCAGTGCTAGAGAGGGGTGGGGTAGCCTCTACAATGAGCAGTTCTTC.

To note about this clonotype: No conserved phenylalanine or tryptophan is present at the end of the CDR3, so a read error is the likely explanation. This chain links TRBV6-1 with TRBJ2-2, with TRBD2 identical over 12 bases. The J segment lost 7 bases and the V segment lost 8 bases, leaving 11 bases of the junction unmatched. The CDR3 has 16 amino acids. Germline values: CDR1 MNHNS, CDR2 SASEGT. The CDR3 sequence: CASAWLAGGPGGELFL. In nucleotides, the CDR3 is TGTGCCAGCGCCTGGCTAGCGGGAGGGCCCGGCGGGGAGCTGTTTCTT.

This clonotype was recorded many times. The V and J genes are TRBV27 and TRBJ2-1; 9 nucleotides line up with TRBD1. Trimming at V came to 5 bases and at J to 3 bases, leaving 8 bases not matched to a gene. The CDR3 length is 16 residues. Looked up from germline, CDR1 is MNHEY and CDR2 is SMNVEV (reference sequence). CDR3 DNA: TGTGCCAGCAGTCCACCTGACAGGGGGAGCTACAATGAGCAGTTCTTC. The encoded protein is CASSPPDRGSYNEQFF.

This clonotype was observed many times. CDR3 sequence reads: CSAKTGEGGNQPQHF. CDR3 DNA sequence: TGCAGTGCTAAGACAGGGGAAGGGGGCAATCAGCCCCAGCATTTT. The genes are TRBV20-1 and TRBJ1-5; 8 positions match TRBD1. The CDR3 is made up of 15 amino acids. Trimming cost V 4 bases and J 2 bases; bases outside gene matches: 7. CDR1 DFQATT and CDR2 SNEGSKA come from the germline V gene (reference sequence).

The table lists this clonotype with a few counts. The chain couples TRBV5-1 to TRBJ2-3; TRBD1 agrees at 7 bases. The germline gives CDR1 SGHRS, CDR2 YFSETQ. The V gene end was trimmed by 0 bases and the J gene end by 3 bases; junction bases not matched to a gene: 7. This CDR3 spans 16 amino acids. The CDR3 DNA follows: TGCGCCAGCAGCTTGGATACCGGGACAGCGACAGATACGCAGTATTTT. Protein product: CASSLDTGTATDTQYF.